This T cell receptor beta chain was sequenced for a study of CD8 T cells in Susac syndrome. Sequencing of TCR beta was carried out in blood CD8+ and CD4+ T cells. Included as multiple sclerosis controls were treatment-naive patients who had stable or active relapsing-remitting disease. The CDR3 loop spans 14 amino acids. The V end lost 5 bases, the J end lost 5 bases, and 18 bases lay between the germline ends. Per the germline V gene, CDR1 is SQVTM and CDR2 is ANQGSEA. Random hexamers were used to reverse transcribe 0.5 to 1 ug of RNA. The authors amplified TCR beta CDR3 across 54 Vbeta and 13 Jbeta using immunoSEQ multiplex PCR. Via MiXCR, TCRdb re-called the immunoSEQ multiplex PCR reads, giving one row per CDR3 protein. The data hold about 150,000 distinct CDR3 sequences, with roughly 95% observed a single time.

Sequencing was performed on CD4+ T cells from PBMCs. The source of this sequence is a human donor with multiple sclerosis. The rearrangement links TRBV29-1 to TRBJ2-5; weak D call: TRBD1 (5 bases). In DNA, the CDR3 is TGCAGCGTTCTGGGGCAGGGTGTTTTGGAGACCCAGTACTTC. It translates to CSVLGQGVLETQYF.